The text below deals with one TCR beta chain. The antigen is unknown. The CDR3 is made up of 13 amino acids. Looked up from germline, CDR1 is SNHLY and CDR2 is FYNNEI. V lost 4 bases, J lost 12 bases, and 16 bases lay in between. As to time point: cycle 4 day 1 (C4D1), after 6 weeks of nivolumab. Every one of the patients relapsed after autologous stem cell transplantation (brentuximab vedotin exposure was variable). Out of thawed PBMCs, magnetic negative selection purified CD4+ T cells. Progressive disease, partial response or complete response was each patient's best response. This specimen belongs to a study of PD-1 blockade in classical Hodgkin lymphoma. Whole-study context: Nivolumab was given intravenously to patients at 3 mg/kg every 2 weeks. Points from the study as a whole: Complete responders possessed baseline diversity comparable to newly diagnosed patients.

The data were produced by immunoSEQ multiplex PCR, yet TCRdb's version contains in-frame clones alone and is incomplete. This table holds approximately 22,000 clones, 72% found once. The chain links TRBV2 to TRBJ2-1; maybe TRBD1 (6 bases). The sample was CD4+ T cells from blood, taken before the fourth cycle of nivolumab. The receptor was isolated from a human donor with classical Hodgkin lymphoma. The CDR3 DNA reads TGTGCCAGCAGTGTTCAATGGGACATTTCGCAGTTCTTC. It codes for CASSVQWDISQFF.